This is a list of T cell receptor beta chains from one sample in a study of cytotoxic CD8 clonotypes in ibrutinib-treated CLL. The repertoire was sequenced with immunoSEQ multiplex PCR; TCRdb's copy has only in-frame clones and lacks some. The top ten clones hold around 6.5% of a sample with 330,000 or so clones, 67% of them seen once. The specimen comprised PBMCs, sampled after 36 months of ibrutinib treatment. Source of these receptors: a human donor with chronic lymphocytic leukemia. Each CDR3 is given with its conserved first and last residue. Fields, in order: clone size, V gene, J gene, D gene, CDR3 DNA, CDR3 protein. D genes are given only for firm matches. Clone size appears in some rows only: once, few, many, or a class for an expanded clone.

clone_size: few; v_call: TRBV4-1; j_call: TRBJ2-3; d_call: TRBD1; cdr3_nt: TGCGCCAGCAGCCAATCATCGGACAGGGGGCGCACAGATACGCAGTATTTT; cdr3_aa: CASSQSSDRGRTDTQYF
clone_size: -; v_call: TRBV19; j_call: TRBJ2-1; d_call: TRBD2; cdr3_nt: TGTGCCAGTAGACCCACTAGCGTGTACAATGAGCAGTTCTTC; cdr3_aa: CASRPTSVYNEQFF
clone_size: few; v_call: TRBV5-1; j_call: TRBJ2-7; d_call: TRBD2; cdr3_nt: TGCGCCAGCAGCTTGGGACTAGCGGGCCGCTACGAGCAGTACTTC; cdr3_aa: CASSLGLAGRYEQYF
clone_size: few; v_call: TRBV28; j_call: TRBJ2-2; d_call: TRBD2; cdr3_nt: TGTGCCAGCAGTTATAGGCGACCGGGGCTAGCGGTAACCGGGGAGCTGTTTTTT; cdr3_aa: CASSYRRPGLAVTGELFF
clone_size: -; v_call: TRBV5-1; j_call: TRBJ2-1; d_call: TRBD2; cdr3_nt: TGCGCCAGCAGCTTGGTTCTAGCGGGAGCAACGAGTGAGCAGTTCTTC; cdr3_aa: CASSLVLAGATSEQFF
clone_size: few; v_call: TRBV6-5; j_call: TRBJ2-7; d_call: -; cdr3_nt: TGTGCCAGCAGTCTCATGACTGGCGAGCAGTACTTC; cdr3_aa: CASSLMTGEQYF
clone_size: -; v_call: TRBV5-1; j_call: TRBJ1-2; d_call: -; cdr3_nt: TGCGCCAGCAGCCCTGGGTCCGGGAAGAACTATGGCTACACCTTC; cdr3_aa: CASSPGSGKNYGYTF
clone_size: -; v_call: TRBV6-1; j_call: TRBJ1-6; d_call: -; cdr3_nt: TGTGCCGGTAAAAAGGTCCATAATTCACCCCTCCACTTT; cdr3_aa: CAGKKVHNSPLHF
clone_size: -; v_call: TRBV10-3; j_call: TRBJ2-5; d_call: -; cdr3_nt: TGTGCCATCAGTGGGGACGCTGAGACCCAGTACTTC; cdr3_aa: CAISGDAETQYF
clone_size: few; v_call: TRBV9; j_call: TRBJ1-6; d_call: TRBD1; cdr3_nt: TGTGCCAGCAGCGGCGGGACAGGGAGTAGTTCACCCCTCCACTTT; cdr3_aa: CASSGGTGSSSPLHF
clone_size: -; v_call: TRBV6-6; j_call: TRBJ2-7; d_call: -; cdr3_nt: TGTGCCAGCAGTTACTCCTCTGGGGAGGTCTACGAGCAGTACTTC; cdr3_aa: CASSYSSGEVYEQYF
clone_size: -; v_call: TRBV14; j_call: TRBJ2-7; d_call: -; cdr3_nt: TGTGCCAGCAATGGAGGGGACTCCTACGAGCAGTACTTC; cdr3_aa: CASNGGDSYEQYF
clone_size: -; v_call: TRBV7-7; j_call: TRBJ2-7; d_call: -; cdr3_nt: TGTGCCAGCAGCTTAGCCGACTCGTCGGACGAGCAGTACTTC; cdr3_aa: CASSLADSSDEQYF
clone_size: -; v_call: TRBV27; j_call: TRBJ2-7; d_call: TRBD2; cdr3_nt: TGTGCCAGCAGTTTACGGGGGACTAGCGTATTCTACGAGCAGTACTTC; cdr3_aa: CASSLRGTSVFYEQYF
clone_size: few; v_call: TRBV27; j_call: TRBJ1-2; d_call: -; cdr3_nt: TGTGCCAGCAGTTTATCAGGGTTCGGCTACACCTTC; cdr3_aa: CASSLSGFGYTF
clone_size: -; v_call: TRBV29-1; j_call: TRBJ2-5; d_call: -; cdr3_nt: TGCAGCGTTGACAGGGATGCGGAGACCCAGTACTTC; cdr3_aa: CSVDRDAETQYF
clone_size: -; v_call: TRBV2; j_call: TRBJ1-2; d_call: TRBD1; cdr3_nt: TGTGCCAGCAGTCGGGACAGGGGCTTTGGTGGCTACACCTTC; cdr3_aa: CASSRDRGFGGYTF
clone_size: once; v_call: TRBV21-1; j_call: TRBJ1-4; d_call: -; cdr3_nt: TGTGCCAGCAGCCCGCGGGACAGGGTGTGGGAAAAACTGTTTTTT; cdr3_aa: CASSPRDRVWEKLFF
clone_size: -; v_call: TRBV29-1; j_call: TRBJ1-4; d_call: TRBD1; cdr3_nt: TGCAGCGTGCTCTACCCGGGACAGCTCTCAACTAATGAAAAACTGTTTTTT; cdr3_aa: CSVLYPGQLSTNEKLFF
clone_size: -; v_call: TRBV6-5; j_call: TRBJ1-2; d_call: TRBD1; cdr3_nt: TGTGCCAGCAGTTACCGAGCAGGGGGTGGCTACACCTTC; cdr3_aa: CASSYRAGGGYTF
clone_size: few; v_call: TRBV7-2; j_call: TRBJ1-2; d_call: -; cdr3_nt: TGTGCCAGCAGCGATTTGACAATTAGCTACACCTTC; cdr3_aa: CASSDLTISYTF
clone_size: -; v_call: TRBV4-1; j_call: TRBJ2-7; d_call: -; cdr3_nt: TGCGCCAGCAGCCACCCCGGACTATTTTCCGAGCAGTACTTC; cdr3_aa: CASSHPGLFSEQYF
clone_size: few; v_call: TRBV23-1; j_call: TRBJ2-6; d_call: -; cdr3_nt: TGCGCCAGCAGTCTAGCGGGACAGACTGGGGCCAACGTCCTGACTTTC; cdr3_aa: CASSLAGQTGANVLTF
clone_size: few; v_call: TRBV19; j_call: TRBJ2-7; d_call: -; cdr3_nt: TGTGCCAGTAGCCCAGGGACCTACGAGCAGTACTTC; cdr3_aa: CASSPGTYEQYF
clone_size: few; v_call: TRBV6-4; j_call: TRBJ2-7; d_call: TRBD1; cdr3_nt: TGTGCCAGCAGTGAAGGGACAGGGACCGAGCAGTACTTC; cdr3_aa: CASSEGTGTEQYF
clone_size: -; v_call: TRBV5-4; j_call: TRBJ2-3; d_call: TRBD2; cdr3_nt: TGTGCCAGCAGCTTGTTAACTAGCGGGAGGGCCACAGATACGCAGTATTTT; cdr3_aa: CASSLLTSGRATDTQYF
clone_size: -; v_call: TRBV6-5; j_call: TRBJ2-7; d_call: -; cdr3_nt: TGTGCCAGCAGTTACCGTGGGGGCGAGCAGTACTTC; cdr3_aa: CASSYRGGEQYF
clone_size: once; v_call: TRBV11-3; j_call: TRBJ2-7; d_call: TRBD1; cdr3_nt: TGTGCCAGCAGCTCAACCGGGACAGGGGGAAGCGAGCAGTACTTC; cdr3_aa: CASSSTGTGGSEQYF
clone_size: -; v_call: TRBV9; j_call: TRBJ1-1; d_call: -; cdr3_nt: TGTGCCAGCAGCGAGAGAACCTTTTCCGAAGCTTTCTTT; cdr3_aa: CASSERTFSEAFF
clone_size: few; v_call: TRBV5-1; j_call: TRBJ2-1; d_call: -; cdr3_nt: TGCGCCAGCAGCTTCTCCGGGACCGCCCCGGGGGATGAGCAGTTCTTC; cdr3_aa: CASSFSGTAPGDEQFF
clone_size: -; v_call: TRBV18; j_call: TRBJ1-5; d_call: -; cdr3_nt: TGTGCCAGCTCAGGGGACGGACTCAATCAGCCCCAGCATTTT; cdr3_aa: CASSGDGLNQPQHF
clone_size: -; v_call: TRBV4-1; j_call: TRBJ2-3; d_call: TRBD2; cdr3_nt: TGCGCCAGCAGCAAACGGGGGGGGTCACGAGACACAGATACGCAGTATTTT; cdr3_aa: CASSKRGGSRDTDTQYF
clone_size: few; v_call: TRBV5-1; j_call: TRBJ2-7; d_call: -; cdr3_nt: TGCGCCAGCAGCCCGCGCGGGGAATCCGCCTACGAGCAGTACTTC; cdr3_aa: CASSPRGESAYEQYF
clone_size: -; v_call: TRBV12-5; j_call: TRBJ2-3; d_call: -; cdr3_nt: TGTGCTAGTGGTCCTCGAGCGACTAGCACAGATACGCAGTATTTT; cdr3_aa: CASGPRATSTDTQYF
clone_size: -; v_call: TRBV13; j_call: TRBJ2-7; d_call: -; cdr3_nt: TGTGCCAGCAGCTTAACGGGCAAAAGCTCCTACGAGCAGTACTTC; cdr3_aa: CASSLTGKSSYEQYF
clone_size: -; v_call: TRBV19; j_call: TRBJ1-2; d_call: -; cdr3_nt: TGTGCCAGTACCATGAACTATGGGGCCGCGAACCCGGGAAACTATGGCTACACCTTC; cdr3_aa: CASTMNYGAANPGNYGYTF
clone_size: -; v_call: TRBV6-6; j_call: TRBJ1-4; d_call: -; cdr3_nt: TGTGCCAGCAGTTACTCGGGGGCCCGGCATGAAAAACTGTTTTTT; cdr3_aa: CASSYSGARHEKLFF
clone_size: -; v_call: TRBV5-4; j_call: TRBJ2-3; d_call: -; cdr3_nt: TGTGCCAGCAGCGCGGACGTAACTAGCACAGATACGCAGTATTTT; cdr3_aa: CASSADVTSTDTQYF
clone_size: -; v_call: TRBV4-1; j_call: TRBJ2-2; d_call: TRBD2; cdr3_nt: TGCGCCAGCAGCCAAGGGAGCGGGAGCGGCGGGGAGCTGTTTTTT; cdr3_aa: CASSQGSGSGGELFF
clone_size: -; v_call: TRBV27; j_call: TRBJ2-3; d_call: -; cdr3_nt: TGTGCCAGCAGTCCGTATCAGGGATATACGCAGTATTTT; cdr3_aa: CASSPYQGYTQYF
clone_size: -; v_call: TRBV28; j_call: TRBJ2-3; d_call: -; cdr3_nt: TGTGCCAGCGAGAAGGGGCAGGGAGGCACAGATACGCAGTATTTT; cdr3_aa: CASEKGQGGTDTQYF
clone_size: -; v_call: TRBV6-1; j_call: TRBJ2-1; d_call: -; cdr3_nt: TGTGCCAGCAGTGACTGGAATGAGCAGTTCTTC; cdr3_aa: CASSDWNEQFF
clone_size: few; v_call: TRBV2; j_call: TRBJ1-5; d_call: TRBD1; cdr3_nt: TGTGCCAGCAGCGCGGGACAGCGTAATCAGCCCCAGCATTTT; cdr3_aa: CASSAGQRNQPQHF
clone_size: -; v_call: TRBV5-1; j_call: TRBJ1-3; d_call: -; cdr3_nt: TGCGCCAGCAGCTTGGACAGGGTCTCTGGAAACACCATATATTTT; cdr3_aa: CASSLDRVSGNTIYF
clone_size: -; v_call: TRBV9; j_call: TRBJ1-4; d_call: -; cdr3_nt: TGTGCCAGCAGCGTAGCCCCCGGAACTTTTAATGAAAAACTGTTTTTT; cdr3_aa: CASSVAPGTFNEKLFF
clone_size: few; v_call: TRBV18; j_call: TRBJ2-7; d_call: -; cdr3_nt: TGTGCCAGCTCAGCGGGACCGCTTTACGAGCAGTACTTC; cdr3_aa: CASSAGPLYEQYF
clone_size: -; v_call: TRBV5-1; j_call: TRBJ1-3; d_call: -; cdr3_nt: TGCGCCAGCACCCCCTCACCGACGGGCAACTCTGGAAACACCATATATTTT; cdr3_aa: CASTPSPTGNSGNTIYF
clone_size: few; v_call: TRBV29-1; j_call: TRBJ2-1; d_call: TRBD2; cdr3_nt: TGCAGCGTTGTCGGGGGGGCCATTCGTGAGCAGTTCTTC; cdr3_aa: CSVVGGAIREQFF